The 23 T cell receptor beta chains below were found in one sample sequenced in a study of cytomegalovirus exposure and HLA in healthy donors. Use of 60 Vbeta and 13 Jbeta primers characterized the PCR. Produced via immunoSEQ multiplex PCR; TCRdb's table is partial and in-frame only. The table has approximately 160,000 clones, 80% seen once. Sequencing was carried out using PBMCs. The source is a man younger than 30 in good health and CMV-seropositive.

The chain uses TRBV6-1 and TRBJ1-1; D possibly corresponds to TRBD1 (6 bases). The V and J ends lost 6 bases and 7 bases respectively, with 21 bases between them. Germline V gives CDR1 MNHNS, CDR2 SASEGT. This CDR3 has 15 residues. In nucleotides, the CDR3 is TGTGCCAGCAGATCATCACAGGGATTGCTGGGTGAAGCTTTCTTT. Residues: CASRSSQGLLGEAFF.

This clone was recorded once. The CDR3 region has the DNA TGCAGCGCCGGAACAGGGTCCTACGAGCAGTACTTC. This codes for CSAGTGSYEQYF. The chain links TRBV29-1 to TRBJ2-7; D perhaps matches TRBD1 (6 bases). CDR1 and CDR2 from the germline V gene are SQVTM and ANQGSEA. The CDR3 sequence is 12 residues long. Trimming took 7 bases from V and 1 from J, leaving 11 bases between them.

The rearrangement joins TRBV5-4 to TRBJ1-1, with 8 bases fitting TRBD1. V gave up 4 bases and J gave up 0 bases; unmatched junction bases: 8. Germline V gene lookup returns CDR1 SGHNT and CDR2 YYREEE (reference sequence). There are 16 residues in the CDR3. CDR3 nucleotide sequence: TGTGCCAGCAGCACTCGGACAGGGTACATGAACACTGAAGCTTTCTTT. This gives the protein CASSTRTGYMNTEAFF.

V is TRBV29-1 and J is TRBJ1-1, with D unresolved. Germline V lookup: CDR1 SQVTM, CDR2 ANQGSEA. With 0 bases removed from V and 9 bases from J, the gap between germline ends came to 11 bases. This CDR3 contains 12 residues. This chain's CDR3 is CSVEETGWKAFF. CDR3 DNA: TGCAGCGTTGAAGAAACGGGGTGGAAAGCTTTCTTT.

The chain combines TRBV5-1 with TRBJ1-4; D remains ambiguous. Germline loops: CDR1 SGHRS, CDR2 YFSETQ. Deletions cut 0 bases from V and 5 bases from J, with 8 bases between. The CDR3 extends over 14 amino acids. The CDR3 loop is CASSLGHRNEKLFF. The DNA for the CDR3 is TGCGCCAGCAGCTTGGGACACCGAAATGAAAAACTGTTTTTT.

CDR3 sequence reads: CASSSFLLAGGLYEQYF. For the CDR3, the DNA is TGTGCCAGCAGTTCATTCCTCCTAGCGGGAGGGCTCTACGAGCAGTACTTC. The chain joins TRBV11-2 to TRBJ2-7; 12 nucleotides line up with TRBD2. The CDR3 contains 17 residues. Germline V gives CDR1 SGHAT, CDR2 FQNNGV. V was pared by 6 bases and J by 3 bases, with 12 bases of the junction left unmatched.

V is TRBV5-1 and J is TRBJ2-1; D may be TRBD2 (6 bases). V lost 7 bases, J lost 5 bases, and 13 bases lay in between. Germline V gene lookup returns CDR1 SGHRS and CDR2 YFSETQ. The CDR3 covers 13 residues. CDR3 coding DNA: TGCGCCAGCTCCTGGACTATCCACAATGAGCAGTTCTTC. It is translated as CASSWTIHNEQFF.

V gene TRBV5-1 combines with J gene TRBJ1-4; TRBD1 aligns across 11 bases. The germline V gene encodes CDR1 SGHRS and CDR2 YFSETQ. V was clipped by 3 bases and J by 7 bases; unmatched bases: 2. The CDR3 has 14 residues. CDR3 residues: CASSSGQGAEKLFF. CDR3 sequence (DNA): TGCGCCAGCAGCTCCGGACAGGGGGCTGAAAAACTGTTTTTT.

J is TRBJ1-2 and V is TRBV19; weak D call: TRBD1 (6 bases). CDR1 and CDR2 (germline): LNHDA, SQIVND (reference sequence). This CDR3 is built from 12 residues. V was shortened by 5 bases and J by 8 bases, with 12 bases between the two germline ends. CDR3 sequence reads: CASSLTGSGYTF. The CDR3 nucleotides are TGTGCCAGTAGTCTTACAGGGTCGGGCTACACCTTC.

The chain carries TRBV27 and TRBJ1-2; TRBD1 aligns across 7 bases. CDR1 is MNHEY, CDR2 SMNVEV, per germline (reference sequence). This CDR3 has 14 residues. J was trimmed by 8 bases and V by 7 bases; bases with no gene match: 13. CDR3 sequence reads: CASKLSDRVGGYTF. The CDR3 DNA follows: TGTGCCAGCAAACTCTCTGACAGGGTGGGGGGCTACACCTTC.

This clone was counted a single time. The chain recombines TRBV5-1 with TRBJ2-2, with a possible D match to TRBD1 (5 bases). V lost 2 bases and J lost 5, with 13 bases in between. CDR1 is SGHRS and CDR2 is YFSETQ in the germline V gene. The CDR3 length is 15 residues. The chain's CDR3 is CASSLGAVETGELFF. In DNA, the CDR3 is TGCGCCAGCAGCTTAGGGGCTGTCGAGACCGGGGAGCTGTTTTTT.

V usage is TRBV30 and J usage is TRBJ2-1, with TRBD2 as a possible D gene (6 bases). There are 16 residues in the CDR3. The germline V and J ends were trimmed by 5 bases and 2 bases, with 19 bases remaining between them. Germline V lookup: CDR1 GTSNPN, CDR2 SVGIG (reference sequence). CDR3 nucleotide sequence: TGTGCCTGGGCAGGATTCGGGGCTAGCGCCTACAATGAGCAGTTCTTC. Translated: CAWAGFGASAYNEQFF.

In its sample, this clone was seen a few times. The CDR3 sequence is CAISESGGTLDEQYF. CDR3 nucleotide sequence: TGTGCCATCAGTGAGTCCGGGGGGACCCTAGACGAGCAGTACTTC. The chain recombines TRBV10-3 with TRBJ2-5; 7 positions agree with TRBD2. Near its end, the DNA agrees better with TRBJ2-7, so the J call may be wrong. Germline V gene lookup returns CDR1 ENHRY and CDR2 SYGVKD. The CDR3 loop spans 15 amino acids.

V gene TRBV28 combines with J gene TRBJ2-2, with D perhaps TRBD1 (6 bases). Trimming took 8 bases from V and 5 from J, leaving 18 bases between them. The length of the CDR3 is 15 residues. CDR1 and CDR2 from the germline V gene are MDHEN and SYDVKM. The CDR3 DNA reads TGTGCCAGCCTCGGATCAACAGGGACAACCGGGGAGCTGTTTTTT. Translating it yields CASLGSTGTTGELFF.

In DNA form, the CDR3 reads TGTGCCAGCAGCCCACGGACAGCTGATCAAGAGACCCAGTACTTC. Amino acid sequence: CASSPRTADQETQYF. V usage is TRBV9 and J usage is TRBJ2-5, with D possibly TRBD1 on 6 matching bases. Germline CDR1 is SGDLS and CDR2 is YYNGEE. The CDR3 extends over 15 amino acids. The V and J ends lost 4 bases and 2 bases respectively, with 15 bases between them.

The CDR3 here is CSVGGPGVSLFF. CDR3 coding DNA: TGCAGCGTTGGGGGGCCGGGTGTAAGTCTGTTTTTT. The chain has TRBV29-1 and TRBJ1-4; tentatively, D is TRBD1 (6 bases). Germline CDR1 reads SQVTM; CDR2 reads ANQGSEA. Trimming shortened V by 4 bases and J by 14 bases, and 17 bases separated the two germline ends. The CDR3 is 12 residues long.

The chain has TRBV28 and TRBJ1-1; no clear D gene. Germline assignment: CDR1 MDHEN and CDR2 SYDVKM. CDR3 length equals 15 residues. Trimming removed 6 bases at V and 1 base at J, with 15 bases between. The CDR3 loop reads CASRYPQRKNTEAFF. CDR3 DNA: TGTGCCAGCAGGTACCCTCAGCGTAAGAACACTGAAGCTTTCTTT.

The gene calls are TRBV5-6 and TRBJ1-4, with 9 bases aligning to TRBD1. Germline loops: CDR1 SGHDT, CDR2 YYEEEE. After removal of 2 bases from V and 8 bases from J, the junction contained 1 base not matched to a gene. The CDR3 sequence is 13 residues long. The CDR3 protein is CASSFGTGEKLFF. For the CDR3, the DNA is TGTGCCAGCAGCTTCGGGACAGGGGAAAAACTGTTTTTT.

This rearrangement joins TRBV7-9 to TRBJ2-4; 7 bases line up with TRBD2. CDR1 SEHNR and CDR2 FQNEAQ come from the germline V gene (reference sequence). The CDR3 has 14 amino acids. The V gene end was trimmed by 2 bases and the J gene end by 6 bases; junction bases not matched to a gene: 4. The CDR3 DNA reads TGTGCCAGCAGCTTATTTAGGGAGGGAAACATTCAGTACTTC. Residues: CASSLFREGNIQYF.

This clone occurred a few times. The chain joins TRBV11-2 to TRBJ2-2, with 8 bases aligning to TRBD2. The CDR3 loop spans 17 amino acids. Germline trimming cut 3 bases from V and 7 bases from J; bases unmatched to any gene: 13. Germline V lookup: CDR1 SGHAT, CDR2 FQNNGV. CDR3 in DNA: TGTGCCAGCAGCTTCGGGCGTGGGCGGGAGGTCGTCGGGGAGCTGTTTTTT. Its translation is CASSFGRGREVVGELFF.

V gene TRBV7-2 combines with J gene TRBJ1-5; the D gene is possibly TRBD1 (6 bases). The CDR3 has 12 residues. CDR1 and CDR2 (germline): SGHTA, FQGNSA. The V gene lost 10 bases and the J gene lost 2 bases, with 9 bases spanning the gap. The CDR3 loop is CATRTGNQPQHF. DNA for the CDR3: TGTGCCACCCGGACAGGCAATCAGCCCCAGCATTTT.

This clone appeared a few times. CDR3 DNA: TGCGCCAGCAGCCCACGGCCCGGGGGGCTTGAGCTGTTTTTT. Amino acid sequence: CASSPRPGGLELFF. The genes are TRBV5-1 and TRBJ2-2; D might be TRBD2 (7 bases). V was cut by 4 bases and J by 11 bases, with 18 bases left in between. The germline V gene has CDR1 SGHRS and CDR2 YFSETQ. The CDR3 length is 14 residues. The whole variable domain, filled in from reference TRBV5-1 and TRBJ2-2, reads KAGVTQTPRYLIKTRGQQVTLSCSPISGHRSVSWYQQTPGQGLQFLFEYFSETQRNKGNFPGRFSGRQFSNSRSEMNVSTLELGDSALYLCASSPRPGGLELFFGEGSRLTVL.

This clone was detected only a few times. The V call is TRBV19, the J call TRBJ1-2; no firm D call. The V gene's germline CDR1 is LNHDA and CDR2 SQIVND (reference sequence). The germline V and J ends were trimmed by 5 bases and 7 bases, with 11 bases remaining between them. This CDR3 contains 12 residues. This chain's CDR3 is CASSWPPGGYTF. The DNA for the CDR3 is TGTGCCAGTAGTTGGCCGCCTGGTGGCTACACCTTC.